A selection of T cell receptor beta chains follows, all from one sample in a study of blood T cells in healthy people across ages. TCRdb reprocessed the 5' RACE reads via MiXCR and lists one record per CDR3 protein. The sample yields 450,000 to 600,000 distinct CDR3 sequences, about 28% seen once. In addition, the sample was reused for a study of T cells of mothers and their children.

Sequencing input: blood. The receptors here all came from a boy aged 2 to 10 in good health. CDR3s include the opening cysteine and the closing phenylalanine or tryptophan. D genes are given only for firm matches. Size tells how often a clone was seen (once, few, many) or the class of an expanded clone, and some rows leave it out.

len	v_gene	d_gene	abundance	j_gene	CDR3nt	CDR3aa
13	TRBV6-6	TRBD1	-	TRBJ1-2	TGTGCCAGCAGTTACACAGGGGAGTATGGCTACACCTTC	CASSYTGEYGYTF
12	TRBV29-1	-	few	TRBJ2-7	TGCAGCGTTGTCTGGGACTCCTACGAGCAGTACTTC	CSVVWDSYEQYF
12	TRBV11-2	-	-	TRBJ2-1	TGTGCCAGCAGCTTAGACGTGTATGAGCAGTTCTTC	CASSLDVYEQFF
16	TRBV7-2	TRBD2	-	TRBJ2-3	TGTGCCAGCAGCTTAAGTAGCGGGAGTCTGGGAGATACGCAGTATTTT	CASSLSSGSLGDTQYF
16	TRBV18	-	few	TRBJ2-4	TGTGCCAGCTCACTCAGCTCGGAGCGGTCGGGGAACATTCAGTACTTC	CASSLSSERSGNIQYF
14	TRBV2	-	many	TRBJ1-4	TGTGCCAGCAGTCAGGCTCGGGAATTGTCGAAACTGTTTTTT	CASSQARELSKLFF
15	TRBV11-3	TRBD2	-	TRBJ2-1	TGTGCCAGCAGCTCGCGACTAGCGGGGGGGGCTGAGCAGTTCTTC	CASSSRLAGGAEQFF
15	TRBV7-2	-	once	TRBJ2-7	TGTGCCAGCAGTATGGGACATCAGTACTCCTACGAGCAGTACTTC	CASSMGHQYSYEQYF
14	TRBV29-1	-	-	TRBJ2-7	TGCAGCGTCCTTGGTGGTGGAGGGAGTAACGAGCAGTACTTC	CSVLGGGGSNEQYF
12	TRBV5-1	-	-	TRBJ1-2	TGCGCCAGCGCAAGAATGAGCTATGGCTACACCTTC	CASARMSYGYTF
14	TRBV29-1	TRBD2	-	TRBJ2-1	TGCAGCGTAGAATGGACTAGCGGGTACAATGAGCAGTTCTTC	CSVEWTSGYNEQFF
14	TRBV7-6	-	-	TRBJ2-2	TGTGCCAGCAGCTTTAAAACGAACACCGGGGAGCTGTTTTTT	CASSFKTNTGELFF
13	TRBV7-2	TRBD2	-	TRBJ2-6	TGTGCCAGCAGCCTTGGGACTAGAGACGTCCTGACTTTC	CASSLGTRDVLTF
15	TRBV20-1	TRBD2	-	TRBJ2-1	TGCAGTGCTAGAGGGACTAGCGGTCTTTACAATGAGCAGTTCTTC	CSARGTSGLYNEQFF
15	TRBV20-1	-	few	TRBJ1-5	TGCAGTGCCCCCTTCGACAGCGAGAGCAATCAGCCCCAGCATTTT	CSAPFDSESNQPQHF
17	TRBV3-1	TRBD2	-	TRBJ2-2	TGTGCCAGCAGCCAAGTAGCGGGGGGGCCACGCACCGGGGAGCTGTTTTTT	CASSQVAGGPRTGELFF
14	TRBV3-1	TRBD1	-	TRBJ1-4	TGTGCCAGCAGCCTCCGGACAGGGAATGAAAAACTGTTTTTT	CASSLRTGNEKLFF